The T cell receptor (beta chain) described here comes from a study of blood T cells in healthy people across ages. The CDR3 consists of 13 residues. The germline V gene encodes CDR1 SQVTM and CDR2 ANQGSEA. With 4 bases removed from V and 8 bases from J, the gap between germline ends came to 15 bases. In this sample, this clonotype turned up a few times. Then a second PCR, running roughly 7 to 11 cycles, was carried out with a sample-barcoded 5' primer and a J-beta primer mix. One entry per CDR3 protein results from TCRdb running MiXCR on the 5' RACE reads. The repertoire holds about 800,000 distinct CDR3 sequences, with approximately 25% as singletons. The sample also formed part of further work on T cells of mothers and their children. This second report adds: Second-round PCR products received sample barcodes and 2-4 random nucleotides from the M1S primer. Biologically related mothers and children overlapped slightly more than unrelated pairs, a non-significant difference.

The sample consisted of blood. The sequence was obtained from a boy younger than 18 in good health. This chain joins TRBV29-1 and TRBJ2-4, with D tentatively TRBD2 (6 bases). The CDR3 DNA is TGCAGCGTTGTGGTACCGGAGGGTGACATTCAGTACTTC. Translated, it gives CSVVVPEGDIQYF.